Listed here are 24 T cell receptor beta chains from one sample, sequenced in a study of tumor and adjacent non-tumor tissue in lung cancer. The library came from three nested PCR rounds adapted from ARM-PCR protocols. One entry per CDR3 protein, called by TCRdb with MiXCR from the multiplex PCR reads. This table has roughly 90,000 distinct CDR3 sequences, roughly three quarters appearing once. No cell sorting was done before RNA was extracted from the tissue. Distant lung tissue was collected more than 3 cm away from the tumor edge. Sequencing was carried out using distant non-tumor lung tissue. The receptors derive from a woman between 45 and 65 years old with non-small cell lung cancer.

Regarding this clonotype: The junction departs from germline at one end; a sequencing error may be responsible. V gene TRBV10-3 combines with J gene TRBJ2-4, with TRBD2 as a possible D gene (7 bases). Per the germline V gene, CDR1 is ENHRY and CDR2 is SYGVKD. The CDR3 has 15 amino acids. The CDR3 sequence is CVISWGGLDKNIEYF. DNA of the CDR3: TGTGTCATCAGTTGGGGGGGGCTAGACAAAAACATTGAGTACTTC.

As for this clonotype: A much larger clone differs by one base, so this may be a read error. The chain has TRBV20-1 and TRBJ1-2; the D is unclear. Germline CDR1 reads DFQATT; CDR2 reads SNEGSKA (reference sequence). This CDR3 is built from 12 residues. Trimming stripped 0 bases from V and 12 bases from J, with 14 bases between. CDR3 nucleotides: TGCAGTGCTAGAGATAGGAGGCATTATCACACCTTC. This encodes CSARDRRHYHTF.

CDR3 DNA: TGTGCCAGCAGTATAGATTCCGGGACAGGGTCAGATACGCAGTATTTT. Translating it yields CASSIDSGTGSDTQYF. This chain joins TRBV12-3 or TRBV12-4 and TRBJ2-3; 9 bases agree with TRBD1. The CDR3 is 16 residues long. V was clipped by 5 bases and J by 4 bases; unmatched bases: 10.

This clonotype occurred many times. The chain links TRBV20-1 to TRBJ2-7; 10 nucleotides align to TRBD2. The CDR3 runs 14 residues. The junction had 3 bases not matched to a gene; V was cut back by 1 base and J by 3 bases. CDR1 is DFQATT, CDR2 SNEGSKA, per germline (reference sequence). Here the CDR3 reads CSARAAGGFYEQYF. The CDR3 bases are TGCAGTGCTAGAGCAGCGGGAGGGTTCTACGAGCAGTACTTC.

This clonotype was seen at least ten times. The CDR3 here is CASSQELRTGELFF. The CDR3 region has the DNA TGTGCCAGCAGCCAAGAGCTTCGGACCGGGGAGCTGTTTTTT. The chain couples TRBV4-2 to TRBJ2-2; D uncertain. Germline V gene data show CDR1 as LGHNA and CDR2 as YNFKEQ. The CDR3 is 14 residues long. V was shortened by 0 bases and J by 5 bases, with 7 bases between the two germline ends.

A word on this clonotype: At one of its ends the junction is not consistent with the germline gene, which may arise from a read error. This sequence joins TRBV10-1 and TRBJ2-5; D is unresolved. This CDR3 is built from 12 residues. Germline V lookup: CDR1 WNHNN, CDR2 SYGVQD (reference sequence). For the CDR3, the DNA is TGCGCCAGACCCACCATGAGAGAGAGCAAGTGCTTC. Protein: CARPTMRESKCF.

This clonotype occurred many times. The V and J genes are TRBV11-2 and TRBJ2-7; D gene ambiguous. Germline CDR1 and CDR2: SGHAT and FQNNGV. The V and J ends lost 4 bases and 9 bases respectively, with 13 bases between them. CDR3 length equals 12 residues. This chain's CDR3 is CASSSQVLGQYF. The CDR3 DNA reads as TGTGCCAGCAGCTCCCAGGTTCTGGGGCAGTACTTC.

This chain links TRBV6-2 or TRBV6-3 with TRBJ2-7, with unresolved D. The CDR3 loop spans 11 amino acids. Between the trimmed V and J ends, which lost 1 base and 4 bases, there was a span of 2 bases. CDR1 MNHEY and CDR2 SVGEGT come from the germline V gene. CDR3: CASSYCYEQYF. The CDR3 coding sequence is TGTGCCAGCAGTTACTGTTACGAGCAGTACTTC.

The rearrangement uses TRBV20-1 and TRBJ2-3, with D maybe TRBD2 (6 bases). Germline V gene lookup returns CDR1 DFQATT and CDR2 SNEGSKA (reference sequence). This CDR3 spans 14 amino acids. Trimming removed 5 bases from V and 6 bases from J, with 18 bases in between. Here the CDR3 reads CSAGRLRIADTQYF. CDR3 coding DNA: TGCAGTGCTGGGAGGTTGCGGATTGCGGATACGCAGTATTTT.

Comments on this clonotype: An end of the junction does not agree with germline; a read error may underlie this. The chain links TRBV12-3 or TRBV12-4 to TRBJ1-2; 10 nucleotides line up with TRBD1. This CDR3 region has 17 residues. The CDR3 nucleotides are TGTGCCCGCAGTTTTCCAGAAGGACAGGGGGTGGACTATGGCTACACCTTC. Translating it yields CARSFPEGQGVDYGYTF.

A note on this clonotype: Likely a read error: the CDR3 ends without its conserved phenylalanine or tryptophan. V usage is TRBV20-1 and J usage is TRBJ2-3; D perhaps matches TRBD2 (6 bases). This CDR3 has 14 residues. In germline, CDR1 is DFQATT, CDR2 SNEGSKA (reference sequence). The CDR3 sequence is CSARSSGITDTQYL. CDR3 coding DNA: TGTAGTGCTAGAAGTAGCGGAATCACAGATACGCAGTATTTG.

Comments on this clonotype: One junction end does not reproduce the germline sequence, and a read error may be involved. The chain recombines TRBV11-3 with TRBJ2-7; D call uncertain. Germline assignment: CDR1 SGHNT and CDR2 YENEEA. This CDR3 is 15 amino acids long. The DNA for the CDR3 is TGTGCCATCAGTCCCCTTGAAGGAGTGGGGTGCGAGCTGTACTTC. Its protein product is CAISPLEGVGCELYF.

Of note for this clonotype: The conserved phenylalanine or tryptophan is not found at the CDR3 terminus, so this likely reflects a read error. This chain connects TRBV29-1 to TRBJ2-2, with TRBD2 matching over 14 bases. The germline V gene encodes CDR1 SQVTM and CDR2 ANQGSEA. This CDR3 region has 16 residues. The CDR3 sequence is CSMMTSGREGTWELFV. Written as DNA, the CDR3 is TGCAGCATGATGACTAGCGGGAGGGAAGGCACCTGGGAGCTGTTTGTT.

V and J are TRBV20-1 and TRBJ1-2; TRBD1 might be the D (6 bases). Between the trimmed V and J ends, which lost 3 bases and 1 base, there was a span of 15 bases. The CDR3 has 15 residues. CDR1 and CDR2 (germline): DFQATT, SNEGSKA (reference sequence). The CDR3 is CSAREQGYFNYGYTF. Written as DNA, the CDR3 is TGCAGTGCTAGGGAACAGGGATATTTTAACTATGGCTACACCTTC.

Ten or more counts support this clonotype. The chain carries TRBV11-2 and TRBJ2-3; D gene uncertain. The germline CDR1 and CDR2 sequences are SGHAT and FQNNGV. Trimming shortened V by 2 bases and J by 0 bases, and 12 bases separated the two germline ends. This CDR3 comprises 16 residues. The CDR3 here is CASSLYLGSSTDTQYF. In DNA, the CDR3 is TGTGCCAGCAGCTTATATCTGGGGTCAAGCACAGATACGCAGTATTTT. Together with reference TRBV11-2 and TRBJ2-3, the CDR3 gives the full variable domain: EAGVAQSPRYKIIEKRQSVAFWCNPISGHATLYWYQQILGQGPKLLIQFQNNGVVDDSQLPKDRFSAERLKGVDSTLKIQPAKLEDSAVYLCASSLYLGSSTDTQYFGPGTRLTVL.

A note on this clonotype: The junction and the germline gene differ at one end; a read error may be behind it. V and J are TRBV29-1 and TRBJ1-2, with D unresolved. This CDR3 contains 12 residues. Germline loops: CDR1 SQVTM, CDR2 ANQGSEA. CDR3 coding DNA: TGCAGCGCCAAGAGGCAGAAGTATGGTTACACCTTC. Translated: CSAKRQKYGYTF. The whole variable domain, filled in from reference TRBV29-1 and TRBJ1-2, reads SAVISQKPSRDICQRGTSLTIQCQVDSQVTMMFWYRQQPGQSLTLIATANQGSEATYESGFVIDKFPISRPNLTFSTLTVSNMSPEDSSIYLCSAKRQKYGYTFGSGTRLTVV.

With regard to this clonotype: The germline gene is not matched at one end of the junction; a read error may be the cause. This sequence joins TRBV5-1 and TRBJ1-1, with a weak D call TRBD1 (5 bases). CDR3 size: 15 residues. Looked up from germline, CDR1 is SGHRS and CDR2 is YFSETQ. CDR3 in amino acids: CASSLQDSRTIETFF. In DNA form, the CDR3 reads TGCGCCAGCAGCTTGCAGGATTCGCGGACAATTGAAACTTTCTTT.

This clonotype was detected ten times or more. This sequence joins TRBV6-1 and TRBJ2-7; TRBD2 agrees at 9 bases. Germline V lookup: CDR1 MNHNS, CDR2 SASEGT. The CDR3 loop spans 15 amino acids. The V and J ends lost 4 bases and 2 bases, in that order; junction bases with no gene match: 6. CDR3 nucleotide sequence: TGTGCCAGCAGTGTGGGGAGCGGGAGGACCTACGAGCAGTACTTC. Translation gives CASSVGSGRTYEQYF.

With regard to this clonotype: Compared with germline, one end of the junction differs, possibly owing to a read error. This chain connects TRBV11-1 to TRBJ1-1; D is possibly TRBD1 (6 bases). Germline assignment: CDR1 SGHAT and CDR2 FQDESV (reference sequence). This CDR3 has 13 amino acids. The DNA for the CDR3 is TGTACCAGCAACATGGACAGCAACACTGAAGCTTTCTTT. Protein product: CTSNMDSNTEAFF.

As regards this clonotype: A read error may produce the germline difference seen at one junction end. This chain joins TRBV12-3 or TRBV12-4 and TRBJ2-5; the match to TRBD2 covers 10 bases. The CDR3 spans 13 residues. DNA of the CDR3: TGTGCCGGTAAGCGGGAGGGGGAAGAGACCAAGTACTTC. It translates to CAGKREGEETKYF.

Notes on this clonotype: The junction does not match germline at one end; this may be a read error. The chain joins TRBV11-2 to TRBJ2-1, with D possibly being TRBD1 (7 bases). The CDR3 runs 16 residues. In germline, CDR1 is SGHAT, CDR2 FQNNGV. The CDR3 sequence: CASSLEAGQSTNEHFF. For the CDR3, the DNA is TGTGCCAGCAGCTTAGAGGCGGGACAGAGTACGAATGAGCATTTCTTC.

V and J are TRBV6-5 and TRBJ2-7; 15 bases match TRBD2. Looked up from germline, CDR1 is MNHEY and CDR2 is SVGAGI. J was trimmed by 7 bases and V by 8 bases; bases with no gene match: 15. The length of the CDR3 is 17 residues. The CDR3, as DNA: TGTGCCAGCTATTACTCGATATACGGACTAGCGGGAGGGGAGCAGTACTTC. Translating gives CASYYSIYGLAGGEQYF.

On this clonotype: The junction shows a germline mismatch at one end, possibly a read error. This chain connects TRBV6-4 to TRBJ2-1; D uncertain. The germline V gene encodes CDR1 MRHNA and CDR2 SNTAGT. The CDR3 spans 14 residues. In DNA form, the CDR3 reads TGTGCCAGAAGTGATAACGAGGTCAGCGAAGAGCAGTTCTTC. Its protein is CARSDNEVSEEQFF.

For this clonotype: A read error may produce the germline difference seen at one junction end. The chain has TRBV4-2 and TRBJ1-1; D remains unclear. The CDR3 runs to 14 residues. Germline CDR1 reads LGHNA; CDR2 reads YNFKEQ. Here the CDR3 reads CAGSQVRGDTEAFF. CDR3 nucleotide sequence: TGTGCCGGCAGCCAAGTTCGGGGTGACACTGAAGCTTTCTTT.